Shown below are 23 T cell receptor beta chains from a single sample sequenced in a study of T-cell reconstitution after alpha-beta-depleted transplantation in children. Unique molecular identifiers were incorporated during preparation of the TCRbeta library. TCRdb re-called the PCR reads with MiXCR, one entry per CDR3 protein. The table includes hundreds of thousands of distinct CDR3 sequences, approximately 14% detected once. This sample comprised PBMCs, obtained before TCRalphabeta/CD19-depleted stem cell transplant. The origin of the receptors is a girl aged 2 to 10 with congenital amegakaryocytic thrombocytopenia, due to receive a stem cell transplant.

The rearrangement uses TRBV7-9 and TRBJ2-1, with D possibly TRBD1 on 7 matching bases. Looked up from germline, CDR1 is SEHNR and CDR2 is FQNEAQ (reference sequence). The CDR3 covers 13 residues. V lost 1 base and J 12 bases, leaving 13 bases between the germline ends. The CDR3 DNA is TGTGCCAGCAGCTTAGAAACTCAGGGGGGGCAGTTCTTC. Amino acid sequence: CASSLETQGGQFF.

As regards this clonotype: It may be a read error: a sequence one base away is much more abundant. CDR3 residues: CSASYLTGGSTDTQYF. CDR3 sequence (DNA): TGCAGTGCTAGTTATCTGACTGGCGGGAGCACAGATACGCAGTATTTT. The rearrangement joins TRBV20-1 to TRBJ2-3; tentative D call: TRBD2 (5 bases). The CDR3 is 16 amino acids. Between the trimmed V and J ends, which lost 3 bases and 0 bases, there was a span of 16 bases. Germline CDR1 and CDR2: DFQATT and SNEGSKA (reference sequence).

In its sample, this clonotype was seen many times. This chain links TRBV12-3 or TRBV12-4 with TRBJ2-3; 8 bases match TRBD2. The CDR3 length is 16 residues. The J segment lost 4 bases and the V segment lost 6 bases, leaving 12 bases of the junction unmatched. CDR3 amino acids: CASSLSPVGGADTQYF. Here the CDR3 DNA reads TGTGCCAGCAGCCTCTCCCCGGTCGGGGGGGCAGATACGCAGTATTTT.

The sample holds many counts of this clonotype. The chain links TRBV2 to TRBJ2-7; 8 positions match TRBD1. The V segment lost 6 bases and the J segment 3 bases; nucleotides outside the gene matches: 1. This CDR3 contains 12 residues. Germline CDR1 and CDR2: SNHLY and FYNNEI. The CDR3 spells CASRTGGYEQYF. The CDR3 region has the DNA TGTGCCAGCAGAACAGGGGGCTACGAGCAGTACTTC.

V is TRBV4-1 and J is TRBJ1-1; 7 bases are a match to TRBD1. The CDR3 sequence is 15 residues long. Losses at the gene ends were 5 bases for V and 5 bases for J; bases not matched to a gene: 11. Germline lookup yields CDR1 MGHRA and CDR2 YSYEKL. In DNA, the CDR3 is TGCGCCAGCAGCGGGGTGACAGGGCCCGGGACTGAAGCTTTCTTT. This gives the protein CASSGVTGPGTEAFF.

This clonotype was observed many times. V and J are TRBV10-3 and TRBJ1-5; D gene unclear. Deletions cut 3 bases from V and 3 bases from J, with 9 bases between. Germline V CDR1 and CDR2: ENHRY, SYGVKD. The CDR3 extends over 14 amino acids. The CDR3 protein is CAISEFISNQPQHF. The CDR3 coding sequence is TGTGCCATCAGTGAATTTATTTCCAATCAGCCCCAGCATTTT.

Ten or more counts support this clonotype. The chain uses TRBV5-5 and TRBJ2-3; D might be TRBD2 (5 bases). The CDR3 covers 15 residues. Trimming cost V 2 bases and J 4 bases, with 14 bases left between them. Germline CDR1 and CDR2: SGHKS and YYEKEE (reference sequence). CDR3 nucleotide sequence: TGTGCCAGCAGCTTAGATGCTAGCTTGGCAGATACGCAGTATTTT. It translates to CASSLDASLADTQYF.

This clonotype was observed at least ten times. The chain uses TRBV6-1 and TRBJ1-2, with D perhaps matching TRBD1 (5 bases). The V gene's germline CDR1 is MNHNS and CDR2 SASEGT. The V end was cut by 8 bases, the J end by 2 bases, with 9 bases between. This CDR3 spans 12 amino acids. The chain's CDR3 is CASDPGNYGYTF. CDR3 in DNA: TGTGCCAGCGATCCAGGGAACTATGGCTACACCTTC.

A few counts support this clonotype. The V call is TRBV3-1, the J call TRBJ1-3; TRBD1 might be the D (5 bases). The CDR3 extends over 12 amino acids. The ends were cut back, 3 bases at V and 15 bases at J, with 15 bases in the middle. Germline V gene lookup returns CDR1 LGHDT and CDR2 YNNKEL (reference sequence). The CDR3 here is CASSHGQGPPYF. CDR3 in DNA: TGTGCCAGCAGCCACGGCCAGGGACCCCCATATTTT.

As for this clonotype: Germline is not matched at one junction end, which may reflect a read error. The rearrangement links TRBV20-1 to TRBJ2-1, with 9 bases fitting TRBD2. In germline, CDR1 is DFQATT, CDR2 SNEGSKA (reference sequence). The CDR3 is made up of 17 amino acids. The CDR3 loop is CSGLTSGRPGSYNEQLF. The CDR3 DNA sequence: TGCAGTGGACTGACTAGCGGCAGACCTGGCTCCTACAATGAGCAGCTCTTC.

This clonotype was counted a few times. The rearrangement joins TRBV6-1 to TRBJ1-5, with 7 bases identical to TRBD1. J lost 5 bases, V lost 3 bases, and 7 bases had no gene match. The CDR3 loop spans 15 amino acids. CDR1 is MNHNS and CDR2 is SASEGT in the germline V gene. CDR3 residues: CASSEIPGGYQPQHF. The CDR3 DNA reads as TGTGCCAGCAGTGAGATACCAGGGGGGTATCAGCCCCAGCATTTT.

This clonotype was seen more than once but under ten times. The V call is TRBV7-2, the J call TRBJ2-5; D unresolved. V was cut by 1 base and J by 5 bases, with 11 bases left in between. CDR3 length equals 14 residues. Germline CDR1 reads SGHTA; CDR2 reads FQGNSA. The CDR3 is CASSLGLGWETQYF. The CDR3 DNA reads as TGTGCCAGCAGCTTAGGGCTCGGTTGGGAGACCCAGTACTTC.

The DNA of the CDR3 is TGTGCCAGCAGAAAAGGGGAGGCGGGAGGTCGCTACAATGAGCAGTTCTTC. Its translation: CASRKGEAGGRYNEQFF. The rearrangement joins TRBV21-1 to TRBJ2-1; no check of the table's D call, TRBD2, against the DNA was made. TRBV21-1 is labeled a pseudogene. This CDR3 contains 17 residues.

This chain joins TRBV7-2 and TRBJ2-3; D is unresolved. The germline gives CDR1 SGHTA, CDR2 FQGNSA. The CDR3 has 18 amino acids. V gave up 1 base and J gave up 5 bases, with 22 bases separating them. The CDR3 region is CASSLGFVGLDLVDTQYF. CDR3 sequence (DNA): TGTGCCAGCAGCTTAGGCTTTGTAGGGCTGGACCTGGTAGATACGCAGTATTTT.

This clonotype was recorded at least ten times. V gene TRBV10-3 combines with J gene TRBJ2-7; D is uncertain. The ends were cut back, 8 bases at V and 0 bases at J, with 8 bases in the middle. This CDR3 is built from 12 residues. Germline CDR1 reads ENHRY; CDR2 reads SYGVKD. The CDR3 DNA is TGTGCCATCCGGGCGGACTCCTACGAGCAGTACTTC. Translating gives CAIRADSYEQYF.

This clonotype was counted a few times. The chain links TRBV12-3 or TRBV12-4 to TRBJ2-7; 7 bases map to TRBD2. This CDR3 region has 14 residues. V trimming: 3 bases; J trimming: 0 bases; junction bases outside the gene matches: 2. The DNA for the CDR3 is TGTGCCAGCAGTTTCGAGCGGGACTCCTACGAGCAGTACTTC. Protein product: CASSFERDSYEQYF.

This clonotype was found many times. The V and J genes are TRBV7-2 and TRBJ2-7; D gene ambiguous. The germline CDR1 and CDR2 sequences are SGHTA and FQGNSA. Trimming pared 1 base from V and 2 bases from J, leaving 9 bases between. This CDR3 is 14 amino acids long. The CDR3 DNA sequence: TGTGCCAGCAGCTTAGTGGACGAAACCTACGAGCAGTACTTC. This encodes CASSLVDETYEQYF.

This clonotype has ten or more counts. The chain has TRBV29-1 and TRBJ1-2; the D is unclear. Trimming shortened V by 6 bases and J by 8 bases, and 19 bases separated the two germline ends. This CDR3 region has 13 residues. Germline V gives CDR1 SQVTM, CDR2 ANQGSEA. The CDR3 here is CSVSWLSVSGYTF. In DNA, the CDR3 is TGCAGCGTGTCTTGGCTGAGTGTAAGCGGCTACACCTTC.

This clonotype was counted many times. The chain employs TRBV29-1 and TRBJ1-1; D not resolved. The CDR3 is made up of 18 amino acids. Trimming left V 6 bases short and J 0 bases short, with 26 bases between. Per germline, CDR1 SQVTM and CDR2 ANQGSEA. The CDR3 region has the DNA TGCAGCGTCAAATTAGGCAGGCCCCTTGCCCTCTTGAACACTGAAGCTTTCTTT. Its translation: CSVKLGRPLALLNTEAFF.

The chain is built from TRBV5-1 and TRBJ2-7; TRBD1 is a possible D gene (5 bases). Germline CDR1 is SGHRS and CDR2 is YFSETQ. The germline V and J ends were trimmed by 4 bases and 0 bases, with 14 bases remaining between them. This CDR3 has 15 residues. Here the CDR3 reads CASSILGPTSYEQYF. CDR3 nucleotides: TGCGCCAGCAGCATACTGGGGCCAACCTCCTACGAGCAGTACTTC.

This clonotype was observed a handful of times. The genes are TRBV7-2 and TRBJ2-7; 11 bases map to TRBD2. V gave up 6 bases and J gave up 3 bases; unmatched junction bases: 7. The CDR3 runs to 15 residues. Germline-derived CDR1 and CDR2 are SGHTA and FQGNSA. The CDR3 sequence is CASSVTSGDFYEQYF. The CDR3 DNA reads as TGTGCCAGCAGTGTGACTAGCGGGGACTTCTACGAGCAGTACTTC.

This clonotype turned up a few times. Just one base apart from a much larger clone, this may be a read error. CDR3 sequence reads: CSARTGISGGYPF. For the CDR3, the DNA is TGCAGTGCTAGGACAGGGATATCGGGAGGCTACCCCTTC. The chain uses TRBV20-1 and TRBJ1-2; 7 nucleotides line up with TRBD1. The length of the CDR3 is 13 residues. Germline CDR1 is DFQATT and CDR2 is SNEGSKA (reference sequence).

This clonotype was observed a few times. The rearrangement links TRBV20-1 to TRBJ2-1, with D possibly matching TRBD2 (5 bases). In germline, CDR1 is DFQATT, CDR2 SNEGSKA (reference sequence). Trimming took off 6 bases at V and 3 bases at J, with 12 bases between the two ends. The length of the CDR3 is 13 residues. In DNA, the CDR3 is TGCAGTGCGTCTACTAGAAACTACAATGAGCAGTTCTTC. It encodes CSASTRNYNEQFF.